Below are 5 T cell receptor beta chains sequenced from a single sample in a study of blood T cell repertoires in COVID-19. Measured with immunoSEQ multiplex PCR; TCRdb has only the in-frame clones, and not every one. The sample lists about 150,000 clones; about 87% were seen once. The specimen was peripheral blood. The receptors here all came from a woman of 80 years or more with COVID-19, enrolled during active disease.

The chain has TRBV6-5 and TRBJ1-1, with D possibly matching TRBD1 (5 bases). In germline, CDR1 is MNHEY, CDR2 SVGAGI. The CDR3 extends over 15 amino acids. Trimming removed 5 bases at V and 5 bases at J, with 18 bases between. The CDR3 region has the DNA TGTGCCAGCAGTCCGAATCAAAGGGGTTGGACTGAAGCTTTCTTT. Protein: CASSPNQRGWTEAFF.

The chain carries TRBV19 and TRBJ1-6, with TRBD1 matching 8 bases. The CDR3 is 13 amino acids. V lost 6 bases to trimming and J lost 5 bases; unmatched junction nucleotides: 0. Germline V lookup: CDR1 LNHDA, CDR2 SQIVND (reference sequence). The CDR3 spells CASRGQDNSPLHF. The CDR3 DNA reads TGTGCCAGTAGGGGACAGGATAATTCACCCCTCCACTTT.

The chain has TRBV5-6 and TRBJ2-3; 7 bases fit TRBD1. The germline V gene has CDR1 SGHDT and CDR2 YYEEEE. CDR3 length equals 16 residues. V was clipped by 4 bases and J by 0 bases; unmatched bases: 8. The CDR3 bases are TGTGCCAGCAGCACTGGGACAGCCTCTAGCACAGATACGCAGTATTTT. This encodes CASSTGTASSTDTQYF.

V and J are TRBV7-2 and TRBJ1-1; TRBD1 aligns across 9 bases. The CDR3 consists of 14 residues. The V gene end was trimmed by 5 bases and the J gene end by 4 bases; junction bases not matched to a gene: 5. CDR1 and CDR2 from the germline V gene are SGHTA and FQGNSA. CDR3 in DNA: TGTGCCAGCAGCCTTAGACAGGGGGGCACTGAAGCTTTCTTT. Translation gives CASSLRQGGTEAFF.

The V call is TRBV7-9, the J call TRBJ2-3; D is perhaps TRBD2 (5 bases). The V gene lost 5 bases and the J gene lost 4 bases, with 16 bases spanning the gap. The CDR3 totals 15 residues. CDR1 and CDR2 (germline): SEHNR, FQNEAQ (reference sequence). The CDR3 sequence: CASSTEGGSADTQYF. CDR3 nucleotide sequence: TGTGCCAGCAGCACCGAAGGAGGAAGCGCAGATACGCAGTATTTT.